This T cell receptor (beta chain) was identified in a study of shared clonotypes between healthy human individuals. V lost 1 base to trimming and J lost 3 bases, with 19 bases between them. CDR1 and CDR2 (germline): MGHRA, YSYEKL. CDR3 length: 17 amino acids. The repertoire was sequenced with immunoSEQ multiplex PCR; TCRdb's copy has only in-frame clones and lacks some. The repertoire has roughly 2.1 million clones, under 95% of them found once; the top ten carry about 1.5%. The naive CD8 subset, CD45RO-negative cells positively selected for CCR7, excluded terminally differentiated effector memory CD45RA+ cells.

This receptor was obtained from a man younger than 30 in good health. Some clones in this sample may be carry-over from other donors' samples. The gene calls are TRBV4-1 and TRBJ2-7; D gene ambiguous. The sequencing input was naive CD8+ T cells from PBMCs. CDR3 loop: CASSQAPRAGILYEQYF. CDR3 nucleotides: TGCGCCAGCAGCCAAGCCCCCCGAGCAGGCATTCTCTACGAGCAGTACTTC.